This T cell receptor beta chain was profiled in a study of T cell changes during pregnancy in multiple sclerosis. The data were produced by immunoSEQ multiplex PCR, yet TCRdb's version contains in-frame clones alone and is incomplete. The sample has 25,000 to 30,000 clones; about 93% are singletons. Trimming at V came to 3 bases and at J to 7 bases, leaving 10 bases not matched to a gene. The CDR3 spans 16 residues. Per germline, CDR1 LNHDA and CDR2 SQIVND (reference sequence). This rearrangement joins TRBV19 to TRBJ1-5, with 9 positions matching TRBD1. The sequence was collected from a female donor with multiple sclerosis, enrolled in a pregnancy study. The sample in question was CD4+ T cells from peripheral blood mononuclear cells, obtained after pregnancy. This CDR3 is CASSIRVGQGGQPQHF. DNA of the CDR3: TGTGCCAGTAGTATTAGAGTGGGACAGGGCGGGCAGCCCCAGCATTTT.